This TCR beta chain was found in a study of early T cells in non-severe SARS-CoV-2 infection (dated by TCRdb to the early 2020s). In the study overall: TCR sequencing used bulk RNA from unsorted whole blood, so alpha and beta chains could not be paired. Findings and caveats that apply to the study as a whole: VDJdb matching was skewed toward anti-spike CD8 responses and likely underestimated virus-specific expansions by missing private and CD4 specificities.

For CDR1 and CDR2, the germline V gene lists KGHSH and LQKENI. The CDR3 numbers 15 residues from cysteine through phenylalanine. The kept DNA is CDR3 alone, 45 bases in frame from the first base. Clipping removes 3 bases from V and 3 bases from J, with 4 as the unmatched junction base count. Set within a cohort of healthcare workers in London, UK, this nested case-control study involved weekly PCR testing of nasopharyngeal swabs along with blood sampling. Healthcare workers were enrolled in the week of the UK lockdown, from 23 to 31 March 2020, and were followed every week for up to about 16 weeks. Concerning this clonotype itself: What this receptor recognizes is not known. Base qualities are not provided; no much larger clone lies one nucleotide away.

Library creation used 5' RACE. The listed sequencing device is NextSeq 500. In the TCR library protocol, unique molecular identifiers were attached to individual cDNA molecules to correct for PCR bias and sequencing error. Both TCR alpha and beta chains were sequenced, and tight co-correlation was observed between alpha and beta sequence abundances in each sample. For the original study's pipeline: Decombinator V4 was used to annotate the V gene, J gene and CDR3 of the TCR sequences. TCRs were defined as expanded if a significant change between any two time points was detected under a Poisson model with p below 0.0001. TCR abundances were normalised to the total number of TCRs sequenced per sample and were expressed as counts per million. TRAV1-2 paired with TRAJ12, TRAJ20 or TRAJ33 defined MAIT TCRs, while TRAV10 paired with TRAJ18 defined iNKT TCRs. VDJdb, accessed 1 November 2021, was searched for CMV, EBV and SARS-CoV-2 annotated TCRs, with TCRs annotated for multiple antigens excluded. The public reads were reanalyzed by TCRdb: fastp trimming at Q25, MiXCR alignment, in-frame beta chains only. Duplicate CDR3 protein sequences are folded into a single record with the most common DNA and genes. The V and J calls, along with clone size, are taken from TCRdb and not from the paper's own processing. For this sample there are fewer than 85,000 distinct CDR3 sequences; about an eighth appear just once. Of the sample, roughly 1.2% is held by the ten largest clones.

The chain is encoded by TRBV18 joined to TRBJ2-5; 10 central nucleotides agree with TRBD2. Sequenced input: whole blood. This TCR was sampled from an adult who was a healthcare worker with PCR-confirmed SARS-CoV-2 infection or an uninfected control (not recorded which). The CDR3 protein sequence reads: CASSPLLAGEETQYF. The sequenced DNA is TGTGCCAGCTCACCCCTTCTAGCGGGAGAAGAGACCCAGTACTTC. Full variable domain (CDR3 extended with the reference TRBV18 and TRBJ2-5 proteins): NAGVMQNPRHLVRRRGQEARLRCSPMKGHSHVYWYRQLPEEGLKFMVYLQKENIIDESGMPKERFSAEFPKEGPSILRIQQVVRGDSAAYFCASSPLLAGEETQYFGPGTRLLVL.